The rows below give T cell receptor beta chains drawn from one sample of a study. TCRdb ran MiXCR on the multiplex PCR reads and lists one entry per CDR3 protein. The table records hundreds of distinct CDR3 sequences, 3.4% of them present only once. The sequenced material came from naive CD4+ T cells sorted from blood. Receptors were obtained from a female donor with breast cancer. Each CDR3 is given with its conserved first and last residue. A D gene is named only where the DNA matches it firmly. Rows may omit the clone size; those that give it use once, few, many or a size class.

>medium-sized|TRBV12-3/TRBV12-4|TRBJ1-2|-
TGTGCCAGCAGTTTTCCAGACTATGGCTACACCTTC
CASSFPDYGYTF
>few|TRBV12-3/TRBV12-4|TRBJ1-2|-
TGTGCCAGCAGTACGAGGGCAGCAGGCTACACCTTC
CASSTRAAGYTF
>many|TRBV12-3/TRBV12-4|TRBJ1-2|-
TGTGCCAGCAGTTTTGGGACTCGTTCGGGCTACACCTTC
CASSFGTRSGYTF
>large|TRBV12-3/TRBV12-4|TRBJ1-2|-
TGTGCCAGCACCCGGGACACCAACTATGGCTACACCTTC
CASTRDTNYGYTF
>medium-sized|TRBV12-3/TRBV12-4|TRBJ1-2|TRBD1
TGTGCCAGCAGTTCCCGCGACAGGGGTGGCGGCTACACCTTC
CASSSRDRGGGYTF
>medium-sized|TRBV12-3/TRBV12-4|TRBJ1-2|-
TGTGCCAGCAGTTTAACAGGGTCAGGTTATGGCTACACCTTC
CASSLTGSGYGYTF
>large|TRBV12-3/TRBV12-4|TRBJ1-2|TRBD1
TGTGCCAGCAGTTCCCGGACAGGGGACTATGGCTACACCTTC
CASSSRTGDYGYTF
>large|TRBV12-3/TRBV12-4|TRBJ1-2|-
TGTGCCAGCAGTTGGGCTAAACCTAACTATGGCTACACCTTC
CASSWAKPNYGYTF
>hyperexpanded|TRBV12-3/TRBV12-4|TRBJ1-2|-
TGTGCCAGCAGTTTCGGTCAGGGGACGCGGGACTATGGCTACACCTTC
CASSFGQGTRDYGYTF
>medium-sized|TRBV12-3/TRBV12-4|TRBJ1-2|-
TGTGCCAGCAGTTTATCGGCGGGCTACACCTTC
CASSLSAGYTF
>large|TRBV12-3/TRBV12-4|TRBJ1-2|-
TGTGCCAGCAGTTCACCGGGAGACTTTTATGGCTACACCTTC
CASSSPGDFYGYTF
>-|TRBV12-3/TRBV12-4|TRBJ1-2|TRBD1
TGTGCCAGCAGTCGAACAGGGGCGGAGTATGGCTACACCTTC
CASSRTGAEYGYTF
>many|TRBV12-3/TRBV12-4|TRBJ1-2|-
TGTGCCAGCAGTTTCCGCAGGGGATGGGGCTATGGCTACACCTTC
CASSFRRGWGYGYTF
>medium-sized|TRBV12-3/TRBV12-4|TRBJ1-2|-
TGTGCCAGCAGTTTGGATAGGCAGGGCTATGGCTACACCTTC
CASSLDRQGYGYTF
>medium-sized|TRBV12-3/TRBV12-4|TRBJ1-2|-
TGTGCCAGCAGTCCCGGGGCGGGCTATGGCTACACCTTC
CASSPGAGYGYTF
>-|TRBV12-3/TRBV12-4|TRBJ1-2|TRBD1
TGTGCCAGCAGTTTCGTGACAGGGTACGGCTACACCTTC
CASSFVTGYGYTF
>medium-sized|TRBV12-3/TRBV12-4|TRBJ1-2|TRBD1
TGTGCCAGCAGCTTTGGGACAGCCGGTTCCCTCTACACCTTC
CASSFGTAGSLYTF
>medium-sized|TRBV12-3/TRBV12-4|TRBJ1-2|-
TGTGCCAGCAGCATGGACGGAAACTATGGCTACACCTTC
CASSMDGNYGYTF
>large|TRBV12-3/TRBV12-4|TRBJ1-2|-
TGTGCCAGCAGTTCTAGGGGACTGAACTATGGCTACACCTTC
CASSSRGLNYGYTF
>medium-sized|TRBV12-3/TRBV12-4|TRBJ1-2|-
TGTGCCAGCAGTTTAACTGGGAACTATGGCTACACCTTC
CASSLTGNYGYTF
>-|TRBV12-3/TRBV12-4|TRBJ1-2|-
TGTGCCAGCAGTCAGACATGGGCGTACACCTTC
CASSQTWAYTF
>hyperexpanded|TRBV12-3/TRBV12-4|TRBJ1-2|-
TGTGCCAGCAGTTTACCAGGGGCGGAGTATGGCTACACCTTC
CASSLPGAEYGYTF
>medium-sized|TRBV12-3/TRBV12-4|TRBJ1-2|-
TGTGCCAGCAGTTCCACAGGTTCCTCACTATCGGCCTACACCTTC
CASSSTGSSLSAYTF
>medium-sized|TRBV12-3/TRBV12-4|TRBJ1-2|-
TGTGCCAGCAGTTTTCAGACAGTTTCTAACTATGGCTACACCTTC
CASSFQTVSNYGYTF
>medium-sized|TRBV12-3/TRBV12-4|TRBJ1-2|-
TGTGCCAGCAGTTTGACTGGCTTTAACTATGGCTACACCTTC
CASSLTGFNYGYTF
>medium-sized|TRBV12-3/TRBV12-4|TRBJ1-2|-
TGTGCCAGCAGCCCGGACCGATACTATGGCTACACCTTC
CASSPDRYYGYTF
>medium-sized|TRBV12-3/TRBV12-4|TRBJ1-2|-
TGTGCCAGCAGTAACAGCTATGGCTACACCTTC
CASSNSYGYTF
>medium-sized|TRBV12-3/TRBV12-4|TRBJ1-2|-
TGTGCCAGCAGGCTAGGGTTCTTGAGGCGTTTGGGTAACTATGGCTACACCTTC
CASRLGFLRRLGNYGYTF
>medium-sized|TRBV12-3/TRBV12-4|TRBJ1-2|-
TGTGCCAGCAGTTTCGGGCAGATGGGCTACACCTTC
CASSFGQMGYTF
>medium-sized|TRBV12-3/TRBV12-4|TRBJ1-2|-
TGTGCCAGCAGTTTTGATGGCTACACCTTC
CASSFDGYTF
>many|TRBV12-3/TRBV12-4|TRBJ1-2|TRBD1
TGTGCCAGCAGTACAGGGGTGAGGTATGGCTACACCTTC
CASSTGVRYGYTF
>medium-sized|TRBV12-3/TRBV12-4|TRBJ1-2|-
TGTGCCAGCAGTTTAAGCTCAGAGTTTGGCTACACCTTC
CASSLSSEFGYTF
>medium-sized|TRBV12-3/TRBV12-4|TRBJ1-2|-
TGTGCCAGCAGCGGGACGCAGCTCCGTTATGGCTACACCTTC
CASSGTQLRYGYTF
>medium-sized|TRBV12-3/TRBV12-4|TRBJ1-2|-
TGTGCCAGCAGTCGGATCATTGGTGGCTACACCTTC
CASSRIIGGYTF
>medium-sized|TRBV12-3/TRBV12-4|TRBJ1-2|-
TGTGCCAGCACACTTGGAGGGGCCTTTTATGGCTACACCTTC
CASTLGGAFYGYTF
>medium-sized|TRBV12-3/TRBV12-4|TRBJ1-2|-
TGTGCCAGCACCTTACTGTCGCCCGGGGAAGACTACACCTTC
CASTLLSPGEDYTF
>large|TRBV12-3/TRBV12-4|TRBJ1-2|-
TGTGCCAGCAGTTTAAAACAGGCCCCGCGAGAAGGCTACACCTTC
CASSLKQAPREGYTF
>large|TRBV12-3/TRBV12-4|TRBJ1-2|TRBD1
TGTGCCAGCAGCGCATCCGGGACAGTCTATGGCTACACCTTC
CASSASGTVYGYTF
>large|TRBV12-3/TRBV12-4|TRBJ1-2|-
TGTGCCAGTACTGGGGACCCCGGACGTGGCTACACCTTC
CASTGDPGRGYTF
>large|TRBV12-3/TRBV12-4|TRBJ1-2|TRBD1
TGTGCCAGCAGTAACAGCCTCGGGACAGGGTTCGGCTACACCTTC
CASSNSLGTGFGYTF
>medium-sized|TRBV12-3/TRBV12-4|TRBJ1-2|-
TGTGCCAGCAGTTTTCGAGCCATTCTAGGATATGGCTACACCTTC
CASSFRAILGYGYTF
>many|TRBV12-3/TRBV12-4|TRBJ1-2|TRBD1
TGTGCCAGCAGTTCTGGTGGAAACAGGGGAGTAGGCGGCTACACCTTC
CASSSGGNRGVGGYTF
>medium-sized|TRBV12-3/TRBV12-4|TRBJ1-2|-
TGTGCCAGCAGTTACGGGGCAGGCGTTTATGGCTACACCTTC
CASSYGAGVYGYTF
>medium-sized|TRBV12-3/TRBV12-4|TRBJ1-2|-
TGTGCCAGCAGTTCTTTGGGCACTAACTATGGCTACACCTTC
CASSSLGTNYGYTF
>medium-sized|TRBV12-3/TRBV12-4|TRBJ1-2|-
TGTGCCAGCAGTTATTCCCCGGATCCTCGATATGGCTACACCTTC
CASSYSPDPRYGYTF
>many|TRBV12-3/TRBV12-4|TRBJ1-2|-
TGTGCCAGCAGTTTAGCGCGGGTGATCTATGGCTACACCTTC
CASSLARVIYGYTF
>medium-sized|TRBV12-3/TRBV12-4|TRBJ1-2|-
TGTGCCAGCAGCACAGGGCTCAGCTATGGCTACACCTTC
CASSTGLSYGYTF
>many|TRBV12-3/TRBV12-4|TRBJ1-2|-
TGTGCCAGCAGACGACAGGAGGACTATGGCTACACCTTC
CASRRQEDYGYTF
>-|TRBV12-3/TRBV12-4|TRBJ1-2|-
TGTGCCAGCAGGGGAATTGTCTATGACTACACCTTC
CASRGIVYDYTF